Shown below are 20 T cell receptor beta chains from a single sample sequenced in a study of cytotoxic CD8 clonotypes in ibrutinib-treated CLL. The table came from immunoSEQ multiplex PCR; TCRdb's copy has only in-frame clones and leaves some out. The table records about 160,000 clones, about four fifths of them present only once. Specimen: PBMCs, collected after 24 months of ibrutinib treatment. These receptors were obtained from a human donor with chronic lymphocytic leukemia.

This clone occurred a few times. The rearrangement joins TRBV30 to TRBJ1-6, with D possibly being TRBD1 (6 bases). V was pared by 4 bases and J by 6 bases, with 13 bases between. Germline CDR1 reads GTSNPN; CDR2 reads SVGIG (reference sequence). This CDR3 contains 14 residues. The CDR3 loop reads CAWNRQERNSPLHF. As DNA, the CDR3 is TGTGCCTGGAATCGACAGGAGCGTAATTCACCCCTCCACTTT.

This chain uses TRBV18 with TRBJ2-1; 7 bases align to TRBD2. The ends lost 2 bases at V and 3 bases at J; junction bases unmatched: 4. Looked up from germline, CDR1 is KGHSH and CDR2 is LQKENI. CDR3 size: 15 residues. The CDR3 region has the DNA TGTGCCAGCTCACCATCGGCTAGCGGCTACAATGAGCAGTTCTTC. It codes for CASSPSASGYNEQFF.

The V call is TRBV29-1, the J call TRBJ2-5; D not certain. The ends were cut back, 4 bases at V and 5 bases at J, with 11 bases in the middle. The CDR3 spans 12 residues. In germline, CDR1 is SQVTM, CDR2 ANQGSEA. This CDR3 reads CSVAKATETQYF. CDR3 sequence (DNA): TGCAGCGTTGCTAAGGCTACGGAGACCCAGTACTTC. Variable domain in full (rest from reference TRBV29-1 and TRBJ2-5): SAVISQKPSRDICQRGTSLTIQCQVDSQVTMMFWYRQQPGQSLTLIATANQGSEATYESGFVIDKFPISRPNLTFSTLTVSNMSPEDSSIYLCSVAKATETQYFGPGTRLLVL.

The chain couples TRBV19 to TRBJ2-3, with 8 bases matching TRBD1. V gave up 6 bases and J gave up 2 bases; unmatched junction bases: 4. CDR3 size: 14 residues. Germline assignment: CDR1 LNHDA and CDR2 SQIVND (reference sequence). As DNA, the CDR3 is TGTGCCAGTAGGACGACAGGGGTCACAGATACGCAGTATTTT. It specifies CASRTTGVTDTQYF.

This clone was seen a handful of times. This chain connects TRBV6-6 to TRBJ1-5; 7 bases fit TRBD1. Trimming cost V 5 bases and J 3 bases; bases outside gene matches: 4. This CDR3 has 14 residues. Germline values: CDR1 MNHNY, CDR2 SVGAGI (reference sequence). The CDR3 bases are TGTGCCAGCAGTACACAGGGGAACAATCAGCCCCAGCATTTT. Its translation is CASSTQGNNQPQHF.

With respect to this clone: A read error may produce the germline difference seen at one junction end. The chain carries TRBV2 and TRBJ2-1, with TRBD2 matching over 9 bases. CDR1 and CDR2 (germline): SNHLY, FYNNEI. This CDR3 region has 19 residues. CDR3 region: CTSSERWVRREGRANEQFF. The CDR3 nucleotides are TGTACCAGCAGTGAGAGATGGGTCAGGCGGGAGGGAAGGGCTAATGAGCAGTTCTTC. Full variable domain (remainder filled in from reference TRBV2 and TRBJ2-1): EPEVTQTPSHQVTQMGQEVILRCVPISNHLYFYWYRQILGQKVEFLVSFYNNEISEKSEIFDDQFSVERPDGSNFTLKIRSTKLEDSAMYFCTSSERWVRREGRANEQFFGPGTRLTVL.

V usage is TRBV29-1 and J usage is TRBJ2-3; D is unresolved. V lost 2 bases to trimming and J lost 6 bases, with 15 bases between them. Germline V lookup: CDR1 SQVTM, CDR2 ANQGSEA. The CDR3 length is 14 residues. CDR3 sequence (DNA): TGCAGCGTTGAACGCTCAAAAATGGGGGATACGCAGTATTTT. Amino acid sequence: CSVERSKMGDTQYF.

This chain uses TRBV5-1 with TRBJ1-2, with D maybe TRBD1 (6 bases). Germline CDR1 is SGHRS and CDR2 is YFSETQ. CDR3 length: 15 amino acids. V was clipped by 0 bases and J by 4 bases, with 13 bases between them. This CDR3 is CASSLGDTGAYGYTF. The CDR3 DNA is TGCGCCAGCAGCTTGGGGGACACGGGCGCCTATGGCTACACCTTC.

The chain couples TRBV6-1 to TRBJ2-7; perhaps TRBD2 as D (5 bases). The ends were cut back, 2 bases at V and 1 base at J, with 12 bases in the middle. The CDR3 sequence is 15 residues long. Germline V gives CDR1 MNHNS, CDR2 SASEGT. The CDR3 region is CASSEIRTGSYEQYF. In nucleotides, the CDR3 is TGTGCCAGCAGTGAAATCCGAACGGGGTCCTACGAGCAGTACTTC.

V usage is TRBV7-8 and J usage is TRBJ1-6; a possible D gene is TRBD1 (5 bases). V was trimmed by 4 bases and J by 7 bases, leaving 11 bases between them. The CDR3 is made up of 14 amino acids. From germline, CDR1 is SGHVS and CDR2 FQNEAQ. CDR3 DNA: TGTGCCAGCAGCTACTCAGGGAACAATTCACCCCTCCACTTT. Protein product: CASSYSGNNSPLHF.

This chain joins TRBV7-2 and TRBJ1-5, with D uncertain. The CDR3 is 12 amino acids. Germline V gene data show CDR1 as SGHTA and CDR2 as FQGNSA. V was pared by 5 bases and J by 3 bases, with 5 bases between. For the CDR3, the DNA is TGTGCCAGCAGCCCCGACAATCAGCCCCAGCATTTT. Encoded protein: CASSPDNQPQHF.

In its sample, this clone was seen once. The gene calls are TRBV18 and TRBJ1-1; TRBD1 aligns across 9 bases. The ends lost 6 bases at V and 0 bases at J; junction bases unmatched: 8. The CDR3 totals 16 residues. CDR1 and CDR2 from the germline V gene are KGHSH and LQKENI. DNA for the CDR3: TGTGCCAGCTCGCGGGGACAGGGTATGATGAACACTGAAGCTTTCTTT. Translation gives CASSRGQGMMNTEAFF.

This clone was seen a single time. J is TRBJ2-6 and V is TRBV5-6; D remains unclear. Germline CDR1 reads SGHDT; CDR2 reads YYEEEE. V lost 7 bases to trimming and J lost 15 bases, with 32 bases between them. CDR3 length equals 17 residues. The CDR3 DNA is TGTGCCAGCCACGCCAGCAATAGCACAAAGTCGGGCCAACGCCTGACTTTC. It encodes CASHASNSTKSGQRLTF.

This chain links TRBV5-1 with TRBJ1-3, with TRBD1 matching over 8 bases. V gave up 3 bases and J gave up 1 base; unmatched junction bases: 3. The germline gives CDR1 SGHRS, CDR2 YFSETQ. The CDR3 runs to 15 residues. CDR3 sequence: CASSWTGISGNTIYF. The CDR3, as DNA: TGCGCCAGCAGCTGGACAGGGATTTCTGGAAACACCATATATTTT.

The J gene is TRBJ2-7, the V gene TRBV15; D ambiguous. This CDR3 spans 14 amino acids. Per germline, CDR1 LNHNV and CDR2 YYDKDF (reference sequence). V lost 4 bases and J lost 2, with 12 bases in between. The CDR3 DNA follows: TGTGCCACCAGCAACTTGGACGCAACCTACGAGCAGTACTTC. Residues: CATSNLDATYEQYF.

The chain joins TRBV7-2 to TRBJ2-1; 11 bases match TRBD2. The CDR3 totals 13 residues. The V segment lost 3 bases and the J segment 9 bases; nucleotides outside the gene matches: 1. In germline, CDR1 is SGHTA, CDR2 FQGNSA. The CDR3 coding sequence is TGTGCCAGCAGCTTGGGACTAGCGGCTGAGCAGTTCTTC. Translating gives CASSLGLAAEQFF. Full variable domain (missing parts from reference TRBV7-2 and TRBJ2-1): GAGVSQSPSNKVTEKGKDVELRCDPISGHTALYWYRQSLGQGLEFLIYFQGNSAPDKSGLPSDRFSAERTGGSVSTLTIQRTQQEDSAVYLCASSLGLAAEQFFGPGTRLTVL.

The table lists this clone with a few counts. The chain recombines TRBV5-4 with TRBJ1-2; D call uncertain. In germline, CDR1 is SGHNT, CDR2 YYREEE (reference sequence). The CDR3 has 13 amino acids. V was clipped by 1 base and J by 7 bases, with 11 bases between them. CDR3 DNA sequence: TGTGCCAGCAGCTTGCCGGGGTGGGGTGGCTACACCTTC. It encodes CASSLPGWGGYTF.

This clone came up once. J is TRBJ2-5 and V is TRBV5-4; TRBD1 aligns across 9 bases. Unmatched junction bases numbered 8, after V lost 3 bases and J lost 5 bases. This CDR3 has 15 amino acids. The germline gives CDR1 SGHNT, CDR2 YYREEE (reference sequence). The CDR3 coding sequence is TGTGCCAGCAGCTCCGCCGGGACAGGGTGGGAGACCCAGTACTTC. Its protein is CASSSAGTGWETQYF.

The chain is built from TRBV10-1 and TRBJ1-2, with unresolved D. This CDR3 spans 13 amino acids. Germline V CDR1 and CDR2: WNHNN, SYGVQD (reference sequence). V dropped 2 bases and J dropped 8 bases, with 12 bases sitting between them. In DNA, the CDR3 is TGCGCCAGCAGTGAGCTTCAGTTTGAGGGCTACACCTTC. Its protein is CASSELQFEGYTF.

The CDR3 DNA reads as TGTGCCAGCAGCCGGACGGGAGGCACAGATACGCAGTATTTT. Translation: CASSRTGGTDTQYF. The chain is built from TRBV2 and TRBJ2-3; TRBD2 might be the D (6 bases). The germline CDR1 and CDR2 sequences are SNHLY and FYNNEI. The length of the CDR3 is 14 residues. V lost 6 bases, J lost 1 base, and 11 bases lay in between.